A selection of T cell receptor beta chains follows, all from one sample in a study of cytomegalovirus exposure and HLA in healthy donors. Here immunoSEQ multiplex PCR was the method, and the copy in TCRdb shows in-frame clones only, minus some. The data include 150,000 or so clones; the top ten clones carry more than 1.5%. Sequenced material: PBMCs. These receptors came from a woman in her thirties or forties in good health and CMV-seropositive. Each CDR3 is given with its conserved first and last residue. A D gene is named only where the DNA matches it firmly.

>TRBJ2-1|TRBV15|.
TGTGCCACCAGCAGAGCCCTAGCTGTCAATGAGCAGTTCTTC
CATSRALAVNEQFF
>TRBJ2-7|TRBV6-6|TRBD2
TGTGCCAGCAGTTATTCTAGACTAGCGGGATCCTACGAGCAGTACTTC
CASSYSRLAGSYEQYF
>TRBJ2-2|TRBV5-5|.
TGTGCCAGCAGCCTTTTTGGGGCCCAGAACACCGGGGAGCTGTTTTTT
CASSLFGAQNTGELFF
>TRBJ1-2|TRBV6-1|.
TGTGCCAGCAGTGAAGACGGACTCTATGACTACACCTTC
CASSEDGLYDYTF
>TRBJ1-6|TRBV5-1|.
TGCGCCAGCAGCTTGCAATTTCAGGGAAACAATTCACCCCTCCACTTT
CASSLQFQGNNSPLHF
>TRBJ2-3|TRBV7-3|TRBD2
TGTGCCAGCAGCTTAGCGGGAGGCACAGATACGCAGTATTTT
CASSLAGGTDTQYF
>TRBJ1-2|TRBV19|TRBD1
TGTGCCAGTATTGGATTGGACAGGGATGGCTACACCTTC
CASIGLDRDGYTF
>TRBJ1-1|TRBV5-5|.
TGTGCCAGCAGCTTGGCGAAGGTTAGGGAGGGGCTGAACACTGAAGCTTTCTTT
CASSLAKVREGLNTEAFF
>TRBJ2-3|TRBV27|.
TGTGCCAGCAGTCCCTCCCAGGCTCAACCGGATACGCAGTATTTT
CASSPSQAQPDTQYF
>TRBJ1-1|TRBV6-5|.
TGTGCCAGCAACTACGGGGAGGGTGTGAACACTGAAGCTTTCTTT
CASNYGEGVNTEAFF
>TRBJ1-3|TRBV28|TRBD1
TGTGCCAGCAGTACCGGGACAGCTGGAAACACCATATATTTT
CASSTGTAGNTIYF
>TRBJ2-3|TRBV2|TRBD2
TGTGCCAGCAAGGAAACTAGCGGGGTCACAGATACGCAGTATTTT
CASKETSGVTDTQYF
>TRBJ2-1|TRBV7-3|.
TGTGCCAGCAGCCCCGACTCCCTTGGGGAGCAGTTCTTC
CASSPDSLGEQFF
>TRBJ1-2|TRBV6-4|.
TGTGCCAGCAGTGACTCGGCCGCAGCCGGGGATGGCTACACCTTC
CASSDSAAAGDGYTF
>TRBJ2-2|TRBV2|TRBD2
TGTGCCAGCAGTGTATTGCGGGAGGGCCGTGGGAACACCGGGGAGCTGTTTTTT
CASSVLREGRGNTGELFF
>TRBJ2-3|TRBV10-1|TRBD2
TGCGCCAGCAGTGAGGGCGGGAGGGCTGGAGATACGCAGTATTTT
CASSEGGRAGDTQYF
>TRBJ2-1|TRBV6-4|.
TGTGCCAGCAGTTTTAGCGCATCTGACAATGAGCAGTTCTTC
CASSFSASDNEQFF
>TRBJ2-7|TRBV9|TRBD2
TGTGCCAGCAGCGTAGGTGGACTAGCGGAGTACGAGCAGTACTTC
CASSVGGLAEYEQYF
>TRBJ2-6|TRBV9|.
TGTGCCAGCAGCCCCACCCCGGGACACTTCTCTGGGGCCAACGTCCTGACTTTC
CASSPTPGHFSGANVLTF